Below, one TCR beta chain is given with its context. What it binds is not known. The CDR3 loop spans 15 amino acids. Trimming took 0 bases from V and 1 from J, leaving 9 bases between them. Germline V gene sequence: CDR1 MNHEY, CDR2 SVGAGI. The data stem from a study of cytomegalovirus exposure and HLA in healthy donors. These donors, healthy bone marrow donors, were studied. Study-wide results and limits: Reports state that TCR beta sequences accurately predicted most subjects' HLA-A and HLA-B alleles. Specificity for CMV antigens was confirmed in vitro for a few of the CMV-associated chains.

The PCR ran on 60 Vbeta and 13 Jbeta primers. Repertoires were generated with immunoSEQ multiplex PCR, while TCRdb's copy carries only in-frame clones and drops some. Altogether 150,000 or so clones are present, about 73% being singletons, with the ten largest covering approximately 2.3%. This receptor was identified in a woman aged 55 to 70 in good health and CMV-seropositive. The sequenced sample consisted of PBMCs. The chain recombines TRBV6-5 with TRBJ1-1; D is undetermined. The CDR3 spells CASSYSPGTNTEAFF. Here the CDR3 DNA reads TGTGCCAGCAGTTACTCGCCGGGAACGAACACTGAAGCTTTCTTT.